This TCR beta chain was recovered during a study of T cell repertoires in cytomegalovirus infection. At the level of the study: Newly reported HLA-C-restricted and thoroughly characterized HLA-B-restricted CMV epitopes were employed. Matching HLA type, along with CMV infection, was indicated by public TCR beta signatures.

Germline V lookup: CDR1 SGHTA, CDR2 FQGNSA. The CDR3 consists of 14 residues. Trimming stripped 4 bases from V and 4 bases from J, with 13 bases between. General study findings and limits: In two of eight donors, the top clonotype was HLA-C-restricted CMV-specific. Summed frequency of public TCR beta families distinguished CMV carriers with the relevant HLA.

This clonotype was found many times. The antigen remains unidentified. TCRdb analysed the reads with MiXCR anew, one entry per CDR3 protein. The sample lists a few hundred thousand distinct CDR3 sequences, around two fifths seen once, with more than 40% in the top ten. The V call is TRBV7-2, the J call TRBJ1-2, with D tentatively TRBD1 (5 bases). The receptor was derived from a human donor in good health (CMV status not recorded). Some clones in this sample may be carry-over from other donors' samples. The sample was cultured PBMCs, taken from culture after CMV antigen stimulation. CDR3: CASSWDRASYGYTF. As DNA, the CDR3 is TGTGCCAGCAGCTGGGACCGGGCTTCCTATGGCTACACCTTC.